This T cell receptor (beta chain) derives from a study of T cells after yellow fever vaccination. Overall study findings and caveats: Relatively few clonotypes were ones that appeared in both CD4 and CD8 compartments.

A universal primer site and UMIs were added as TCR cDNA was made by 5'RACE template switching. TCRdb independently ran MiXCR on the 5' RACE reads; one entry per CDR3 protein. The data hold approximately 110,000 distinct CDR3 sequences, with 7.4% observed a single time. This clonotype appeared many times. Its antigen is unknown. The receptor was isolated from a man aged 18 to 30 who received the YFV17D yellow fever vaccine. This material consisted of CD4+ T cells sorted from PBMCs, taken approximately 11 days after the first yellow fever vaccination.

The CDR3 is CASSWYGQGIPFF. In DNA form, the CDR3 reads TGTGCCAGCAGCTGGTACGGACAGGGTATCCCGTTCTTC. This sequence joins TRBV5-4 and TRBJ2-1, with 8 bases aligning to TRBD1. Germline values: CDR1 SGHNT, CDR2 YYREEE (reference sequence). The CDR3 has 13 residues. J was trimmed by 15 bases and V by 3 bases; bases with no gene match: 11.